This T cell receptor (beta chain) stems from a study of CD8 T cells in Susac syndrome. An input of about 0.5 to 1 ug of RNA was subjected to reverse transcription using random hexamers. TCRdb re-derived calls from the immunoSEQ multiplex PCR reads in MiXCR, one entry per CDR3 protein. The sample holds 150,000 to 200,000 distinct CDR3 sequences, approximately 95% seen once. Source material: CD4+ T cells from PBMCs. The clonotype was recovered from a human donor with multiple sclerosis.

CDR3 protein: CSAISGTLSYNEQFF. The CDR3 bases are TGCAGTGCTATTAGCGGGACCCTCTCCTACAATGAGCAGTTCTTC. V gene TRBV20-1 combines with J gene TRBJ2-1; TRBD2 matches at 8 bases. Per germline, CDR1 DFQATT and CDR2 SNEGSKA (reference sequence). The ends lost 4 bases at V and 0 bases at J; junction bases unmatched: 5. The CDR3 extends over 15 amino acids.